Listed below are T cell receptor beta chains from one sample, sequenced in a study of Graves' ophthalmopathy and Graves' hyperthyroidism. TCRdb analysed the multiplex PCR reads with MiXCR anew, one entry per CDR3 protein. The data show about 620,000 distinct CDR3 sequences, 22% seen once. The material sequenced was peripheral blood. These TCRs come from a woman younger than 35 with stable Graves' hyperthyroidism. Some clones in this sample may be carry-over from other donors' samples. The conserved cysteine and the conserved F or W are not part of the CDR3 here. Fields, in order: J gene, clone size, V gene, CDR3 protein. Size is omitted from some rows. Given values are once, few, many or a class for expanded clones.

J gene: TRBJ2-7; clone size: many; V gene: TRBV25-1; CDR3 protein: ASSELPGILRY
J gene: TRBJ1-5; clone size: NA; V gene: TRBV6-1; CDR3 protein: ASSEAQAGTQH
J gene: TRBJ2-7; clone size: NA; V gene: TRBV19; CDR3 protein: ASMTPSGGQY
J gene: TRBJ2-7; clone size: many; V gene: TRBV29-1; CDR3 protein: SVPGQGADEQY
J gene: TRBJ2-7; clone size: many; V gene: TRBV12-3/TRBV12-4; CDR3 protein: ASSHQGAQY
J gene: TRBJ1-3; clone size: many; V gene: TRBV12-3/TRBV12-4; CDR3 protein: ASSPGAGNTIY
J gene: TRBJ2-4; clone size: many; V gene: TRBV20-1; CDR3 protein: SARGLAGTQY
J gene: TRBJ1-3; clone size: NA; V gene: TRBV6-2/TRBV6-3; CDR3 protein: ASSYTLAKGVVGNTIY
J gene: TRBJ2-7; clone size: many; V gene: TRBV28; CDR3 protein: ASAPRLYEQY
J gene: TRBJ1-5; clone size: many; V gene: TRBV7-2; CDR3 protein: ASSWTGGPNQPQH
J gene: TRBJ2-7; clone size: NA; V gene: TRBV4-1; CDR3 protein: ASSHITGGEYEQY
J gene: TRBJ1-1; clone size: many; V gene: TRBV12-5; CDR3 protein: ASGPAPALEAF
J gene: TRBJ1-2; clone size: NA; V gene: TRBV6-1; CDR3 protein: ASSDDRGGYT
J gene: TRBJ1-3; clone size: many; V gene: TRBV6-1; CDR3 protein: ASTNAPGYSGNTIY
J gene: TRBJ1-2; clone size: many; V gene: TRBV28; CDR3 protein: ASSLSFGAGNNGYT
J gene: TRBJ1-2; clone size: many; V gene: TRBV24-1; CDR3 protein: ATSDFSLRYGYT
J gene: TRBJ2-7; clone size: NA; V gene: TRBV7-2; CDR3 protein: ASSLDPGTGQY